Following are 32 T cell receptor beta chains from one sample sequenced in a study of patients with pleural tuberculosis. TCRdb re-called the reads through MiXCR, storing one row per CDR3 protein. The sample comprises about 29,000 distinct CDR3 sequences, 18% of which are singletons, and roughly 3.4% rests with the top ten. Material: peripheral blood. Receptors originate from a human donor with pleural tuberculosis.

The table lists this clonotype with many counts. This chain connects TRBV5-4 to TRBJ2-2; D is perhaps TRBD1 or TRBD2 (5 bases each). The length of the CDR3 is 15 residues. V lost 0 bases and J 3 bases, leaving 9 bases between the germline ends. Germline V lookup: CDR1 SGHNT, CDR2 YYREEE (reference sequence). The chain's CDR3 is CASSLGGEHTGELFF. The CDR3 bases are TGTGCCAGCAGCTTGGGAGGGGAGCACACCGGGGAGCTGTTTTTT.

The rearrangement uses TRBV6-2 or TRBV6-3 and TRBJ1-1; D gene uncertain. Germline CDR1 reads MNHEY; CDR2 reads SVGEGT. There are 12 residues in the CDR3. V shed 3 bases and J shed 5 bases, with 7 bases lying between them. The CDR3 coding sequence is TGTGCCAGCAGTTATGCGGGGACTGAAGCTTTCTTT. This sequence encodes CASSYAGTEAFF.

In its sample, this clonotype was seen many times. This sequence joins TRBV18 and TRBJ2-1; 9 bases line up with TRBD2. Germline CDR1 reads KGHSH; CDR2 reads LQKENI. The CDR3 loop spans 15 amino acids. V trimming: 3 bases; J trimming: 1 base; junction bases outside the gene matches: 1. CDR3 loop: CASSPTSGSYNEQFF. CDR3 coding DNA: TGTGCCAGCTCACCTACTAGCGGGTCCTACAATGAGCAGTTCTTC.

This clonotype has just a few counts. V and J are TRBV11-2 and TRBJ2-5, with 7 positions matching TRBD2. CDR1 is SGHAT and CDR2 is FQNNGV in the germline V gene. V was clipped by 3 bases and J by 4 bases; unmatched bases: 2. The CDR3 loop spans 13 amino acids. CDR3 sequence: CASSLAGAETQYF. In nucleotides, the CDR3 is TGTGCCAGCAGCTTGGCGGGAGCAGAGACCCAGTACTTC.

This clonotype was seen ten or more times. The genes are TRBV14 and TRBJ2-5, with 7 bases identical to TRBD2. V shed 2 bases, J shed 1 base, and the junction held 7 bases outside the gene matches. This CDR3 contains 16 residues. Germline CDR1 SGHDN, CDR2 FVKESK. The CDR3 bases are TGTGCCAGCAGCCAACTCCTACTAGCGACCCAAGAGACCCAGTACTTC. Translation gives CASSQLLLATQETQYF.

This clonotype was recorded once. Sequence at one end of the junction differs from germline and may be a read error. The gene calls are TRBV10-3 and TRBJ1-6, with D unclear. The CDR3 loop spans 13 amino acids. In germline, CDR1 is ENHRY, CDR2 SYGVKD. CDR3 region: CAISGRDNSPLHF. The CDR3 coding sequence is TGCGCCATCAGTGGACGGGATAATTCACCCCTCCACTTT.

Comments on this clonotype: A junction end diverges from the germline sequence, so it may reflect a read error. The J gene is TRBJ1-1, the V gene TRBV5-1; unclear D gene. The CDR3 sequence is 12 residues long. From germline, CDR1 is SGHRS and CDR2 YFSETQ. The CDR3 region is CASSLKKSEAFF. The CDR3 DNA reads as TGCGCCAGCAGCTTGAAGAAGTCTGAAGCTTTCTTC.

This clonotype is medium-sized in the sample. This chain connects TRBV20-1 to TRBJ2-7; tentative D call: TRBD1 (6 bases). Between the trimmed V and J ends, which lost 4 bases and 2 bases, there was a span of 12 bases. CDR1 and CDR2 from the germline V gene are DFQATT and SNEGSKA (reference sequence). This CDR3 is 13 amino acids long. DNA for the CDR3: TGCAGTGCTAAGGGGGACACCACCTACGAGCAGTACTTC. Translated: CSAKGDTTYEQYF.

This clonotype is medium-sized. The gene calls are TRBV25-1 and TRBJ1-1; D is ambiguous. Germline-derived CDR1 and CDR2 are MGHDK and SYGVNS. Trimming stripped 1 base from V and 7 bases from J, with 7 bases between. This CDR3 comprises 12 residues. CDR3 sequence: CASSESQVEAFF. The CDR3 DNA reads TGTGCCAGCAGTGAATCCCAGGTTGAAGCTTTCTTT.

This clonotype was counted ten times or more. The rearrangement links TRBV5-1 to TRBJ2-2, with no clear D. V lost 7 bases and J 4 bases, leaving 8 bases between the germline ends. The CDR3 runs 12 residues. The V gene's germline CDR1 is SGHRS and CDR2 YFSETQ. The CDR3 sequence: CASLGITGELFF. CDR3 DNA: TGCGCCAGCCTTGGGATCACCGGGGAGCTGTTTTTT. Full variable domain (rest looked up from reference TRBV5-1 and TRBJ2-2): KAGVTQTPRYLIKTRGQQVTLSCSPISGHRSVSWYQQTPGQGLQFLFEYFSETQRNKGNFPGRFSGRQFSNSRSEMNVSTLELGDSALYLCASLGITGELFFGEGSRLTVL.

This clonotype has a handful of counts. This chain joins TRBV15 and TRBJ2-3; 13 nucleotides agree with TRBD2. The CDR3 length is 17 residues. Germline CDR1 reads LNHNV; CDR2 reads YYDKDF (reference sequence). J was trimmed by 3 bases and V by 0 bases; bases with no gene match: 3. The CDR3 region has the DNA TGTGCCACCAGCAGAGATGCGGGACTAGCGGGGACAGATACGCAGTATTTT. Translated, it gives CATSRDAGLAGTDTQYF.

The rearrangement uses TRBV24-1 and TRBJ1-1; 7 bases fit TRBD1. The CDR3 is 14 amino acids. V shed 9 bases and J 4 bases; nucleotides not matched to a gene: 10. Looked up from germline, CDR1 is KGHDR and CDR2 is SFDVKD. CDR3 DNA sequence: TGTGCCACCGGCCCCAGGGGGGCTGGCACTGAAGCTTTCTTT. The encoded protein is CATGPRGAGTEAFF.

The chain joins TRBV20-1 to TRBJ1-1, with a possible D match to TRBD1 (5 bases). Trimming took off 5 bases at V and 7 bases at J, with 20 bases between the two ends. This CDR3 has 14 amino acids. Germline V gene data show CDR1 as DFQATT and CDR2 as SNEGSKA (reference sequence). For the CDR3, the DNA is TGCAGTGCTGGACCTGGGACGAGGGGCGGTGAAGCTTTCTTT. Residues: CSAGPGTRGGEAFF.

This clonotype was seen many times. This may come from a read error, since a much larger clone is one base off. The chain employs TRBV12-3 or TRBV12-4 and TRBJ1-2; D not certain. The CDR3 totals 11 residues. The CDR3 bases are TGTGCCAGCAGAAGGTACTATGGCTACGCCTTC. Its translation: CASRRYYGYAF.

The rearrangement uses TRBV30 and TRBJ1-1, with 9 bases lining up with TRBD1. Germline CDR1 is GTSNPN and CDR2 is SVGIG (reference sequence). The junction had 9 bases not matched to a gene; V was cut back by 8 bases and J by 5 bases. This CDR3 is built from 13 residues. The CDR3 protein is CARKDRGSTEAFF. The CDR3 DNA follows: TGTGCCCGGAAGGACAGGGGAAGTACTGAAGCTTTCTTT.

This clonotype was counted at least ten times. The V call is TRBV4-3, the J call TRBJ2-2; 10 bases map to TRBD2. V was pared by 0 bases and J by 0 bases, with 4 bases of the junction left unmatched. The CDR3 contains 18 residues. Germline V gives CDR1 LGHNA, CDR2 YSLEER. In nucleotides, the CDR3 is TGCGCCAGCAGCCAAGAATCCAGCGGGGGGGCGAACACCGGGGAGCTGTTTTTT. It codes for CASSQESSGGANTGELFF.

In this sample, this clonotype turned up many times. A read error may account for a junction end that differs from germline. The chain joins TRBV4-1 to TRBJ2-7; 9 bases map to TRBD1. CDR3 length equals 12 residues. Germline lookup yields CDR1 MGHRA and CDR2 YSYEKL. This CDR3 is CASSRPGDRVNF. In nucleotides, the CDR3 is TGCGCCAGCAGCCGCCCTGGGGACAGGGTTAACTTC.

DNA for the CDR3: TGTGCCAGCAGTTACCAAATCCTTACTAGTTCCTCCTATGAGCAGTTCTTC. Translation gives CASSYQILTSSSYEQFF. V gene TRBV28 combines with J gene TRBJ2-1; a possible D gene is TRBD2 (5 bases). This CDR3 has 17 residues. From germline, CDR1 is MDHEN and CDR2 SYDVKM. V lost 4 bases, J lost 8 bases, and 24 bases lay in between.

In its sample, this clonotype was seen a few times. A read error is possible here, since a much larger clone lies one base away. The genes are TRBV6-1 and TRBJ2-1, with 11 bases fitting TRBD1. CDR3 size: 14 residues. V gave up 6 bases and J gave up 7 bases; unmatched junction bases: 5. Germline V gene data show CDR1 as MNHNS and CDR2 as SASEGT. The CDR3 loop reads CASSGTGGKNEQFF. In nucleotides, the CDR3 is TGTGCCAGCAGCGGGACAGGGGGTAAAAATGAGCAGTTCTTC.

This clonotype has ten or more counts. This chain uses TRBV3-1 with TRBJ2-1; TRBD2 matches at 8 bases. Trimming cost V 4 bases and J 4 bases; bases outside gene matches: 6. This CDR3 region has 15 residues. Per the germline V gene, CDR1 is LGHDT and CDR2 is YNNKEL (reference sequence). The CDR3 loop reads CASSLLTSGYNEQFF. CDR3 nucleotides: TGTGCCAGCAGCCTACTAACTAGCGGATACAATGAGCAGTTCTTC.

At least ten counts were recorded for this clonotype. This chain links TRBV6-5 with TRBJ2-3; a weak D match, TRBD2 (5 bases). V lost 0 bases and J lost 4, with 11 bases in between. The CDR3 sequence is 15 residues long. CDR1 and CDR2 from the germline V gene are MNHEY and SVGAGI. The CDR3 region is CASSYSLALPDTQYF. DNA of the CDR3: TGTGCCAGCAGTTACTCGCTAGCTCTCCCAGATACGCAGTATTTT.

This clonotype is medium-sized by share. The chain combines TRBV20-1 with TRBJ2-3; 8 bases are shared with TRBD2. This CDR3 comprises 14 residues. Germline CDR1 reads DFQATT; CDR2 reads SNEGSKA (reference sequence). The CDR3 reads CGAFSGTHTDTQYF. The DNA of the CDR3 is TGCGGAGCCTTTAGCGGGACCCACACAGATACGCAGTATTTT.

In this sample, this clonotype turned up many times. The rearrangement uses TRBV20-1 and TRBJ2-7; 7 positions match TRBD1. The V gene's germline CDR1 is DFQATT and CDR2 SNEGSKA (reference sequence). J was trimmed by 2 bases and V by 6 bases; bases with no gene match: 7. This CDR3 comprises 13 residues. CDR3 sequence (DNA): TGCAGTGCCAGTCATACAGGGGCCTACGAGCAGTACTTC. Protein product: CSASHTGAYEQYF.

This clonotype appeared many times. The rearrangement joins TRBV20-1 to TRBJ2-7; D gene uncertain. Germline V gene data show CDR1 as DFQATT and CDR2 as SNEGSKA (reference sequence). CDR3 length: 14 amino acids. V lost 0 bases, J lost 3 bases, and 12 bases lay in between. The CDR3 sequence: CSARDRTGYYEQYF. CDR3 bases: TGCAGTGCTAGAGATAGGACCGGCTACTACGAGCAGTACTTC.

This clonotype showed up many times. V usage is TRBV9 and J usage is TRBJ1-2; no clear D gene. Germline V gives CDR1 SGDLS, CDR2 YYNGEE. V dropped 0 bases and J dropped 2 bases, with 8 bases sitting between them. The CDR3 runs to 14 residues. The DNA for the CDR3 is TGTGCCAGCAGCGTAGGACTGCACAACTATGGCTACACCTTC. It is translated as CASSVGLHNYGYTF. The full variable domain, its missing parts supplied by reference TRBV9 and TRBJ1-2, is DSGVTQTPKHLITATGQRVTLRCSPRSGDLSVYWYQQSLDQGLQFLIQYYNGEERAKGNILERFSAQQFPDLHSELNLSSLELGDSALYFCASSVGLHNYGYTFGSGTRLTVV.

The chain couples TRBV5-6 to TRBJ2-7; the match to TRBD1 covers 8 bases. The V gene's germline CDR1 is SGHDT and CDR2 YYEEEE. V trimming: 2 bases; J trimming: 4 bases; junction bases outside the gene matches: 8. This CDR3 has 15 residues. Written as DNA, the CDR3 is TGTGCCAGCAGCTTAAATTCAGGGGGCCGTTACGAGCAGTACTTC. Encoded protein: CASSLNSGGRYEQYF. Combining the CDR3 with reference TRBV5-6 and TRBJ2-7 gives the whole variable domain DAGVTQSPTHLIKTRGQQVTLRCSPKSGHDTVSWYQQALGQGPQFIFQYYEEEERQRGNFPDRFSGHQFPNYSSELNVNALLLGDSALYLCASSLNSGGRYEQYFGPGTRLTVT.

This clonotype was seen repeatedly, ten times or more. The V call is TRBV4-1, the J call TRBJ2-5; the D gene is possibly TRBD1 (6 bases). The CDR3 covers 14 residues. The V gene lost 0 bases and the J gene lost 2 bases, with 7 bases spanning the gap. The germline CDR1 and CDR2 sequences are MGHRA and YSYEKL. This CDR3 reads CASSQEDSQETQYF. CDR3 DNA: TGCGCCAGCAGCCAAGAGGACAGTCAAGAGACCCAGTACTTC.

This clonotype was seen at least ten times. This chain connects TRBV4-2 to TRBJ1-1; D is unclear. Germline V gene sequence: CDR1 LGHNA, CDR2 YNFKEQ. The CDR3 length is 15 residues. V was pared by 0 bases and J by 1 base, with 9 bases between. In nucleotides, the CDR3 is TGTGCCAGCAGCCAAGATCTCGGGAGGAACACTGAAGCTTTCTTT. Residues: CASSQDLGRNTEAFF.

This clonotype was recorded many times. The CDR3 coding sequence is TGTGCCAGCAGCTTAATGCAAGAGACCCAGTACTTC. The encoded protein is CASSLMQETQYF. This chain uses TRBV7-9 with TRBJ2-5; D remains ambiguous. Germline V gives CDR1 SEHNR, CDR2 FQNEAQ (reference sequence). V lost 2 bases to trimming and J lost 2 bases, with 3 bases between them. CDR3 size: 12 residues.

There are many counts of this clonotype. The rearrangement links TRBV25-1 to TRBJ1-2, with a possible D match to TRBD1 (5 bases). This CDR3 is 13 amino acids long. Trimming left V 5 bases short and J 5 bases short, with 12 bases between. Germline V gene lookup returns CDR1 MGHDK and CDR2 SYGVNS. The CDR3 coding sequence is TGTGCCAGCAGTCCACCTGGGGGATATGGCTACACCTTC. This translates into CASSPPGGYGYTF.

On this clonotype: A clone one base away is much larger, so this may be a read error. V gene TRBV13 combines with J gene TRBJ2-3; no clear D gene. V lost 3 bases and J lost 1, with 8 bases in between. Germline V CDR1 and CDR2: PRHDT, FYEKMQ (reference sequence). This CDR3 comprises 14 residues. The CDR3 DNA reads as TGTGCCAGCAGCTTGACCAGCCGCACAGATACGCAGTATTTT. Its translation is CASSLTSRTDTQYF.

This clonotype was counted ten times or more. The V call is TRBV4-2, the J call TRBJ2-7; D might be TRBD1 (6 bases). From germline, CDR1 is LGHNA and CDR2 YNFKEQ. Between the trimmed V and J ends, which lost 1 base and 0 bases, there was a span of 7 bases. This CDR3 comprises 14 residues. The CDR3 sequence is CASSQGTASYEQYF. CDR3 in DNA: TGTGCCAGCAGCCAAGGGACAGCCTCCTACGAGCAGTACTTC.